Below, one T cell receptor (beta chain) is given with its context. Its antigen is unknown. RNA amounts of roughly 0.45 to 1 ug underwent reverse transcription with random hexamers. MiXCR was run by TCRdb on the immunoSEQ multiplex PCR reads, yielding one entry per CDR3 protein. The sample contains about 190,000 distinct CDR3 sequences, around 95% of which appear only once. J was trimmed by 8 bases and V by 3 bases; bases with no gene match: 3. The CDR3 totals 13 residues. Germline V gene data show CDR1 as SGHVS and CDR2 as FQNEAQ. From blood CD8+ and CD4+ T cells, TCR beta sequences were generated. The CD8+ and CD4+ T cells were isolated magnetically using a negative isolation approach, whereas the TEMRA cells were enriched by FACS. The data were obtained in a study of CD8 T cells in Susac syndrome. Broader study findings: Only a relatively small number of individuals were included in the TCR sequencing and HLA analysis.

The clonotype comes from a human donor in good health. Sequenced input: CD4+ T cells from PBMCs. The chain employs TRBV7-8 and TRBJ2-4, with 8 bases matching TRBD1. CDR3 DNA: TGTGCCAGCAGCTTTAACAGGGGGGACATTCAGTACTTC. It yields the protein CASSFNRGDIQYF.